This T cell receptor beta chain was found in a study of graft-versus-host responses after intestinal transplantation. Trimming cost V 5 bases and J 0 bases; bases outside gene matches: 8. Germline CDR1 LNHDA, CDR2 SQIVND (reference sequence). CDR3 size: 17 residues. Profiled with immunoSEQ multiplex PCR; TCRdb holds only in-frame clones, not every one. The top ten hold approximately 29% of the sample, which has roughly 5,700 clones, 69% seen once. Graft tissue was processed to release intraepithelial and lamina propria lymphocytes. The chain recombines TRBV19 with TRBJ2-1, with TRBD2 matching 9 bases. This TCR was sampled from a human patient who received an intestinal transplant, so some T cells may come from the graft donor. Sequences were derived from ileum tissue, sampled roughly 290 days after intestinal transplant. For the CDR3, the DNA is TGTGCCAGTAGTGCTAGGGCGGGAGGGTCCTCCTACAATGAGCAGTTCTTC. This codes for CASSARAGGSSYNEQFF.